This T cell receptor beta chain was recorded in a study of blood T cell repertoires in COVID-19. Whole-study context: T cells, B-cell-depleted T cells, or PBMCs provided the cDNA or gDNA that served as material.

Exposed participants encountered a COVID-19 case during the 2 weeks preceding study entry. V dropped 1 base and J dropped 5; count of bases not matched to a gene: 11. This CDR3 region has 17 residues. Germline-derived CDR1 and CDR2 are MGHRA and YSYEKL. Original methodology: Counts of nucleated cells, estimated from reference gene primer amplification, were obtained. Profiled with immunoSEQ multiplex PCR; TCRdb holds only in-frame clones, not every one. V and J calls and clone size follow that table, whereas D and trimming were derived from the DNA. Of 150,000 or so clones listed, around 90% are singletons.

This clonotype originated in a middle-aged woman who had been exposed to COVID-19. Sequenced: PBMCs or T cells enriched from blood (not recorded which). The chain is built from TRBV4-1 and TRBJ2-1; 7 bases agree with TRBD2. CDR3 nucleotides: TGCGCCAGCAGCCAAGGTCGTTTGCGGGGGATCAACAATGAGCAGTTCTTC. Translated: CASSQGRLRGINNEQFF.